This passage covers 29 T cell receptor beta chains from one sample sequenced in a study of identical twins. Each CDR3 protein gets one entry after TCRdb re-called the 5' RACE reads with MiXCR. The sample lists about 340,000 distinct CDR3 sequences, roughly 10% occurring once. Sequencing used naive T cells sorted from blood. The receptors here all came from a woman aged 45-60 years in good health.

This chain uses TRBV29-1 with TRBJ2-2; D might be TRBD2 (5 bases). The CDR3 covers 13 residues. The germline gives CDR1 SQVTM, CDR2 ANQGSEA. V was cut by 5 bases and J by 7 bases, with 14 bases left in between. CDR3 DNA: TGCAGCGTTCTCGCGGGCTCTGGCGGGGAGCTGTTTTTT. Protein: CSVLAGSGGELFF.

In its sample, this clonotype was seen many times. The chain couples TRBV5-1 to TRBJ2-7; the D gene could be TRBD1 or TRBD2 (5 bases each). V was trimmed by 3 bases and J by 1 base, leaving 26 bases between them. Germline V gives CDR1 SGHRS, CDR2 YFSETQ. This CDR3 has 19 amino acids. Written as DNA, the CDR3 is TGCGCCAGCAGCTCGCTACCGGGACGGGGAACTCGGGTATCCTACGAGCAGTACTTC. It specifies CASSSLPGRGTRVSYEQYF.

The sample holds many counts of this clonotype. V gene TRBV5-1 combines with J gene TRBJ2-1; TRBD1 or TRBD2 may be the D gene (5 bases each). CDR1 and CDR2 from the germline V gene are SGHRS and YFSETQ. This CDR3 is built from 15 residues. The V end was cut by 5 bases, the J end by 6 bases, with 18 bases between. CDR3 nucleotide sequence: TGCGCCAGCAGACCGGGACGCTCTTGGTCCAATGAGCAGTTCTTC. It translates to CASRPGRSWSNEQFF.

The rearrangement links TRBV30 to TRBJ1-1; the D is unclear. The germline CDR1 and CDR2 sequences are GTSNPN and SVGIG (reference sequence). The CDR3 has 12 residues. Trimming stripped 0 bases from V and 4 bases from J, with 6 bases between. The CDR3 nucleotides are TGTGCCTGGAGTGTACACGGCACTGAAGCTTTCTTT. Amino acids: CAWSVHGTEAFF.

This clonotype was observed a few times. The V and J genes are TRBV5-6 and TRBJ2-3; the match to TRBD2 covers 13 bases. CDR3 length: 17 residues. J lost 3 bases, V lost 4 bases, and 8 bases had no gene match. Germline V gene sequence: CDR1 SGHDT, CDR2 YYEEEE. The DNA for the CDR3 is TGTGCCAGCAGCCCCTGGACTAGCGGGAGTTCGACAGATACGCAGTATTTT. Translation gives CASSPWTSGSSTDTQYF.

In this sample, this clonotype turned up a few times. V is TRBV29-1 and J is TRBJ1-1; D may be TRBD1 (5 bases). Germline V gives CDR1 SQVTM, CDR2 ANQGSEA. The CDR3 sequence is 16 residues long. V was shortened by 6 bases and J by 4 bases, with 24 bases between the two germline ends. The CDR3 DNA reads TGCAGCGTGCGCACGATCGACAGCCCTGTCGGCACTGAAGCTTTCTTT. Translation: CSVRTIDSPVGTEAFF.

At least ten counts were recorded for this clonotype. The rearrangement links TRBV5-1 to TRBJ2-3; TRBD1 matches 10 bases. The CDR3 consists of 15 residues. Looked up from germline, CDR1 is SGHRS and CDR2 is YFSETQ. With V trimmed by 4 bases and J by 3 bases, 5 bases remained unmatched. This CDR3 reads CASSAGTGVTDTQYF. The CDR3 nucleotides read TGCGCCAGCAGCGCCGGGACAGGGGTAACAGATACGCAGTATTTT.

This clonotype was detected many times. The rearrangement uses TRBV5-1 and TRBJ1-5; TRBD1 agrees at 8 bases. The germline gives CDR1 SGHRS, CDR2 YFSETQ. This CDR3 has 14 amino acids. With 4 bases clipped from V and 6 bases from J, the junction kept 6 bases outside the gene matches. The CDR3 nucleotides read TGCGCCAGCAGCATTGGACAGGGTGGTCAGCCCCAGCATTTT. Residues: CASSIGQGGQPQHF.

V and J are TRBV29-1 and TRBJ2-5; TRBD1 matches at 8 bases. Unmatched junction bases numbered 2, after V lost 7 bases and J lost 1 base. This CDR3 comprises 12 residues. The V gene's germline CDR1 is SQVTM and CDR2 ANQGSEA. CDR3 in amino acids: CSAGTGQETQYF. The DNA for the CDR3 is TGCAGCGCCGGGACAGGCCAAGAGACCCAGTACTTC.

This clonotype came up many times. The chain joins TRBV12-3 or TRBV12-4 to TRBJ2-1, with 9 bases fitting TRBD1. The V and J ends lost 7 bases and 6 bases, in that order; junction bases with no gene match: 10. The CDR3 spans 15 residues. CDR3 amino acids: CASTPRTGESNEQFF. The DNA for the CDR3 is TGTGCCAGCACCCCCAGGACAGGGGAATCCAATGAGCAGTTCTTC.

This chain uses TRBV3-1 with TRBJ2-7; D remains ambiguous. V was shortened by 1 base and J by 3 bases, with 10 bases between the two germline ends. The CDR3 contains 14 residues. CDR1 is LGHDT, CDR2 YNNKEL, per germline (reference sequence). The CDR3 loop reads CASSQGWVHYEQYF. For the CDR3, the DNA is TGTGCCAGCAGCCAAGGCTGGGTACACTACGAGCAGTACTTC.

This clonotype was found a few times. The chain is built from TRBV24-1 and TRBJ2-1; D unclear. The CDR3 consists of 14 residues. V lost 1 base and J 7 bases, leaving 10 bases between the germline ends. Germline CDR1 is KGHDR and CDR2 is SFDVKD. CDR3 coding DNA: TGTGCCACCAGTGATTTAAGTACTATAAATGAGCAGTTCTTC. It yields the protein CATSDLSTINEQFF.

This sequence joins TRBV29-1 and TRBJ1-1, with TRBD1 identical over 8 bases. CDR3 length: 16 amino acids. CDR1 is SQVTM, CDR2 ANQGSEA, per germline. With V trimmed by 3 bases and J by 0 bases, 9 bases remained unmatched. The CDR3 protein is CSVDGRQGRVNTEAFF. The CDR3 nucleotides read TGCAGCGTTGATGGCAGACAGGGGAGGGTGAACACTGAAGCTTTCTTT.

There are a few counts of this clonotype. The chain couples TRBV7-9 to TRBJ2-7; the D gene is possibly TRBD2 (6 bases). The V gene lost 7 bases and the J gene lost 4 bases, with 14 bases spanning the gap. Germline V gives CDR1 SEHNR, CDR2 FQNEAQ (reference sequence). CDR3 length: 13 amino acids. CDR3 DNA: TGTGCCAGCAAGGCGGGAAATCAGTACGAGCAGTACGTC. Translating gives CASKAGNQYEQYV.

This clonotype was detected only a few times. This chain joins TRBV5-1 and TRBJ2-3; 7 bases fit TRBD1. The V segment lost 5 bases and the J segment 3 bases; nucleotides outside the gene matches: 9. CDR1 and CDR2 from the germline V gene are SGHRS and YFSETQ. The CDR3 covers 15 residues. CDR3 DNA: TGCGCCAGCAGTTACGACAGGGTGGTAACAGATACGCAGTATTTT. Its translation is CASSYDRVVTDTQYF.

This chain uses TRBV27 with TRBJ2-3; 8 bases fit TRBD2. Germline loops: CDR1 MNHEY, CDR2 SMNVEV (reference sequence). The CDR3 extends over 14 amino acids. V lost 6 bases, J lost 2 bases, and 4 bases stayed unmatched. The CDR3, as DNA: TGTGCCAGCAGGGAAGCGGGAGTCACAGATACGCAGTATTTT. It codes for CASREAGVTDTQYF.

The V gene is TRBV20-1, the J gene TRBJ2-7, with 11 bases fitting TRBD2. The V gene's germline CDR1 is DFQATT and CDR2 SNEGSKA (reference sequence). The CDR3 covers 15 residues. V lost 4 bases to trimming and J lost 2 bases; unmatched junction nucleotides: 7. The CDR3 DNA reads TGCAGTGCTATGGGACTAGCGGTGAACCCCTACGAGCAGTACTTC. It translates to CSAMGLAVNPYEQYF.

This chain links TRBV7-2 with TRBJ2-1; 8 nucleotides line up with TRBD2. Per the germline V gene, CDR1 is SGHTA and CDR2 is FQGNSA. The CDR3 has 15 residues. V was clipped by 3 bases and J by 7 bases; unmatched bases: 8. The CDR3 reads CASSFYVGRANEQFF. The CDR3 DNA reads as TGTGCCAGCAGCTTTTATGTCGGGAGGGCGAATGAGCAGTTCTTC.

This clonotype was counted many times. CDR3 nucleotide sequence: TGTGCCAGCAGTTCTGGCCTGGACAGGTACGACACAGATACGCAGTATTTT. Protein sequence: CASSSGLDRYDTDTQYF. The chain carries TRBV6-5 and TRBJ2-3; 7 nucleotides line up with TRBD1. The CDR3 spans 17 residues. The germline gives CDR1 MNHEY, CDR2 SVGAGI. After removal of 4 bases from V and 2 bases from J, the junction contained 12 bases not matched to a gene.

In its sample, this clonotype was seen a few times. The CDR3 protein is CSARQGQNEKLFF. The CDR3 DNA sequence: TGCAGTGCAAGACAGGGCCAAAATGAAAAACTGTTTTTT. The rearrangement joins TRBV20-1 to TRBJ1-4, with 7 nucleotides matching TRBD1. J was trimmed by 5 bases and V by 6 bases; bases with no gene match: 6. CDR3 length equals 13 residues. CDR1 and CDR2 (germline): DFQATT, SNEGSKA (reference sequence).

The sample holds a few counts of this clonotype. CDR3 loop: CASRNGGSGDTQYF. CDR3 DNA: TGTGCCAGCCGGAATGGCGGGAGTGGAGATACGCAGTATTTT. The chain links TRBV6-2 or TRBV6-3 to TRBJ2-3; 7 bases are shared with TRBD2. Germline V CDR1 and CDR2: MNHEY, SVGEGT. The V segment lost 8 bases and the J segment 5 bases; nucleotides outside the gene matches: 10. This CDR3 contains 14 residues.

In its sample, this clonotype was seen a few times. The chain couples TRBV24-1 to TRBJ2-5; the D gene is possibly TRBD2 (6 bases). Germline CDR1 reads KGHDR; CDR2 reads SFDVKD. Trimming pared 4 bases from V and 4 bases from J, leaving 9 bases between. The CDR3 is 13 amino acids. CDR3 in amino acids: CATSEGGIETQYF. CDR3 sequence (DNA): TGTGCCACCAGTGAGGGGGGTATAGAGACCCAGTACTTC.

J is TRBJ2-5 and V is TRBV7-8; D tentatively fits TRBD1 or TRBD2 (5 bases each). Looked up from germline, CDR1 is SGHVS and CDR2 is FQNEAQ. V lost 0 bases to trimming and J lost 7 bases, with 6 bases between them. This CDR3 contains 12 residues. CDR3 DNA: TGTGCCAGCAGCTTAGCGGGGACGACCCAGTACTTC. It is translated as CASSLAGTTQYF.

The chain couples TRBV5-1 to TRBJ2-3; a weak D match, TRBD2 (5 bases). V was cut by 5 bases and J by 0 bases, with 10 bases left in between. CDR3 length equals 14 residues. Germline V gene sequence: CDR1 SGHRS, CDR2 YFSETQ. As DNA, the CDR3 is TGCGCCAGCAGTCGGCGGGTGAGCACAGATACGCAGTATTTT. Translated: CASSRRVSTDTQYF.

The chain employs TRBV11-2 and TRBJ2-5; D not resolved. V dropped 5 bases and J dropped 5 bases, with 15 bases sitting between them. This CDR3 is 14 amino acids long. Germline CDR1 is SGHAT and CDR2 is FQNNGV. The CDR3, as DNA: TGTGCCAGCAGCCAGGACGGATGGGCCGAGACCCAGTACTTC. This codes for CASSQDGWAETQYF.

The table lists this clonotype with many counts. For the CDR3, the DNA is TGTGCCAGCAGCGGACAGGGGAGCAATCAGCCCCAGCATTTT. It translates to CASSGQGSNQPQHF. The chain recombines TRBV9 with TRBJ1-5; TRBD1 matches 8 bases. Germline assignment: CDR1 SGDLS and CDR2 YYNGEE. The CDR3 is made up of 14 amino acids. The trim removed 3 bases at V and 1 base at J, leaving 0 bases unmatched.

There are many counts of this clonotype. V usage is TRBV2 and J usage is TRBJ2-3; 7 bases line up with TRBD1. The CDR3 has 14 amino acids. Germline loops: CDR1 SNHLY, CDR2 FYNNEI. V gave up 6 bases and J gave up 1 base; unmatched junction bases: 4. CDR3 nucleotides: TGTGCCAGCAGGCGGACAGGAGGCACAGATACGCAGTATTTT. Its protein is CASRRTGGTDTQYF.

This chain connects TRBV29-1 to TRBJ1-5; D remains unclear. This CDR3 has 13 residues. V lost 1 base to trimming and J lost 7 bases, with 11 bases between them. Per germline, CDR1 SQVTM and CDR2 ANQGSEA. CDR3 DNA: TGCAGCGTTGAAGGGACGGTCGGGCAGCCCCAGCATTTT. Translated, it gives CSVEGTVGQPQHF.

This clonotype was seen only a few times. The chain recombines TRBV5-1 with TRBJ1-1, with D possibly being TRBD1 (6 bases). This CDR3 is built from 14 residues. The V gene lost 3 bases and the J gene lost 5 bases, with 14 bases spanning the gap. CDR1 is SGHRS and CDR2 is YFSETQ in the germline V gene. The DNA of the CDR3 is TGCGCCAGCAGCTGGGAAGGGGGTCGGACTGAAGCTTTCTTT. Its translation is CASSWEGGRTEAFF.